This entry is about one T cell receptor (beta chain). The antigen remains unidentified. The source of the sample is a study of shared clonotypes between healthy human individuals. Germline V CDR1 and CDR2: MRHNA, SNTAGT. V was pared by 8 bases and J by 0 bases, with 8 bases of the junction left unmatched. This CDR3 is 16 amino acids long. Study outcomes and limitations: Non-shared clonotypes were found to have lower generation probabilities than the clonotypes that were shared by all four of the sorted-subset donors.

Data came from immunoSEQ multiplex PCR; TCRdb stores just in-frame clones and leaves some out. Here the sample spans 1,500,000 or so clones, approximately 98.5% being singletons. The rearrangement uses TRBV6-4 and TRBJ2-2, with 8 bases fitting TRBD2. This clonotype was obtained from a young man in good health. Sequenced: naive CD4+ T cells sorted from blood. Described subset: CD45RA+ positively selected. CDR3 bases: TGTGCCAGCTATGCTGAAGCGGGAGCGAACACCGGGGAGCTGTTTTTT. Its translation is CASYAEAGANTGELFF.